This TCR beta chain was obtained from a study of vaccination and CD4 T cells after COVID-19. Study details: Cellular stimulation was performed using overlapping spike peptides derived from SARS-CoV-2, HCoV-NL63, HCoV-OC43 and HCoV-229E.

As to this clonotype: What it binds is not known.

Oncomine TCR Beta short-read sequencing was applied to DNA from cultured CD4+ T cells. Genomic DNA was isolated from cultured CD4+ T cells. TCRdb processed the PCR reads anew with MiXCR; each CDR3 protein has one entry. This repertoire shows about 20,000 distinct CDR3 sequences, around 63% found once; its top ten account for 3% to 4%. With 2 bases clipped from V and 0 bases from J, the junction kept 3 bases outside the gene matches. The CDR3 has 15 residues. CDR1 DFQATT and CDR2 SNEGSKA come from the germline V gene (reference sequence). The treatment was: approximately 9-day PBMC culture with coronavirus spike peptide pools or control peptides (ViraFEST assay). From the approximately ten-day cultures, CD4+ T cells were isolated by negative selection.

Sequenced: CD4+ T cells from blood, cultured in vitro. The receptor was derived from a human donor who had recovered from COVID-19. This rearrangement joins TRBV20-1 to TRBJ2-2; 7 bases fit TRBD1. CDR3 coding DNA: TGCAGTGCTAGATCCGGGACAGCGAACACCGGGGAGCTGTTTTTT. Amino acids: CSARSGTANTGELFF.